This TCR beta chain was recorded in a study of blood T cell repertoires in COVID-19. Looking at the study overall: Both acute and convalescent COVID-19 samples were obtained from the United States, Italy and Spain. In each case, the material was cDNA or gDNA derived from T cells, B-cell-depleted T cells, or PBMCs.

Per the study methods: The assay estimated nucleated cells by amplifying reference gene primers. The method was immunoSEQ multiplex PCR; TCRdb's version includes in-frame clones alone and lacks a portion of them. V, J and clone size reflect that table, while D and trimming were determined from the DNA. The sample records some 340,000 clones, around 83% being singletons. Trimming cost V 4 bases and J 4 bases, with 20 bases left between them. This CDR3 spans 16 amino acids. Germline-derived CDR1 and CDR2 are SGHDT and YYEEEE. The clonotype comes from a man between 25 and 39 years old with active or convalescent COVID-19. The chain carries TRBV5-6 and TRBJ1-2, with a weak D call TRBD1 (5 bases). The sample consisted of peripheral blood. CDR3 sequence (DNA): TGTGCCAGCAGCGTGCATCAGGGCTTTGTAGGCTATGGCTACACCTTC. It is translated as CASSVHQGFVGYGYTF.